The clone carrying this T cell receptor beta chain came up many times. The antigen remains unidentified. The entry originates in a study of T cells in Graves' hyperthyroidism and ophthalmopathy. RNA transcripts gave rise to amplified TCR beta CDR3 regions. Carried out on the TCR CDR3, a first-round RT-PCR used the HTBI primer set. TCRdb fed the multiplex PCR reads into MiXCR, producing one record per CDR3 protein. The table includes 550,000 to 600,000 distinct CDR3 sequences, approximately 44% detected once. Study conclusions and caveats: Most thyroid clonotypes that were expanded above 0.001 also turned up in blood.

This sequence originates from an adult woman with Graves' disease, either hyperthyroidism or ophthalmopathy (not recorded which). Sequenced material: peripheral blood or thyroid tissue (not recorded which).

CDR3 residues: CASTPTGLDNTGELFF. DNA for the CDR3: TGTGCCAGCACTCCAACCGGACTAGATAACACCGGGGAGCTGTTTTTT. The rearrangement joins TRBV2 to TRBJ2-2; 7 bases match TRBD2. V lost 7 bases, J lost 2 bases, and 10 bases stayed unmatched. The CDR3 consists of 16 residues. Germline V CDR1 and CDR2: SNHLY, FYNNEI.